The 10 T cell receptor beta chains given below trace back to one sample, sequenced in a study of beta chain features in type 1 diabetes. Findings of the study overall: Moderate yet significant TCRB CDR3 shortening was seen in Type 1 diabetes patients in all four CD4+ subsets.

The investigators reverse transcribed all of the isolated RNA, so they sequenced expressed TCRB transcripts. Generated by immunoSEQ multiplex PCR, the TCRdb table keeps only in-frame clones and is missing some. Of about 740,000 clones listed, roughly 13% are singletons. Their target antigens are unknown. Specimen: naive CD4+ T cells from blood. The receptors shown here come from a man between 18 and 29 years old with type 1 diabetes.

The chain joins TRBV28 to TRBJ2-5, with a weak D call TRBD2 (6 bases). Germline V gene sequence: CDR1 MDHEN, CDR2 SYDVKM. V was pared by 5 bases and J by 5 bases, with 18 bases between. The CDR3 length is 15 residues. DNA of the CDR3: TGTGCCAGCAGTCCGCTGGGACTCCCGGTGGAGACCCAGTACTTC. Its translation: CASSPLGLPVETQYF.

The CDR3 nucleotides read TGTGCCAGTACCCTCGACATGATCGCCGGGGAGCTGTTTTTT. Translating gives CASTLDMIAGELFF. The gene calls are TRBV19 and TRBJ2-2; D call uncertain. Germline CDR1 and CDR2: LNHDA and SQIVND (reference sequence). The CDR3 covers 14 residues. Trimming took off 7 bases at V and 6 bases at J, with 15 bases between the two ends.

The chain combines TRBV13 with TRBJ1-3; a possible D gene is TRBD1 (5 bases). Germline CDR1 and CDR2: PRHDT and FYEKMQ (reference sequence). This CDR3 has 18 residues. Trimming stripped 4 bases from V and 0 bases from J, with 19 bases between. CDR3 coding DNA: TGTGCCAGCAGCTATTCATATCAGGGCTATCCCTCTGGAAACACCATATATTTT. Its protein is CASSYSYQGYPSGNTIYF.

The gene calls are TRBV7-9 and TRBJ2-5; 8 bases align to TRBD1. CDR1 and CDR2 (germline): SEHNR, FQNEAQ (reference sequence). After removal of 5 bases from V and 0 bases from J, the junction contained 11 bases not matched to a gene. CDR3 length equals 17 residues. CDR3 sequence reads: CASSPLRGTGDQETQYF. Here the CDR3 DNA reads TGTGCCAGCAGCCCACTTCGGGGGACAGGAGACCAAGAGACCCAGTACTTC.

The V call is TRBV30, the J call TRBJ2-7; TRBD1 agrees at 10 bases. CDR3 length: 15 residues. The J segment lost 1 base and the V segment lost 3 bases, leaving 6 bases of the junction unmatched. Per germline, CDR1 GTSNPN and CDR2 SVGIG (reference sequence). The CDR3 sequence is CAWRVGDRGSYEQYF. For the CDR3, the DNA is TGTGCCTGGAGGGTCGGGGACAGGGGATCCTACGAGCAGTACTTC.

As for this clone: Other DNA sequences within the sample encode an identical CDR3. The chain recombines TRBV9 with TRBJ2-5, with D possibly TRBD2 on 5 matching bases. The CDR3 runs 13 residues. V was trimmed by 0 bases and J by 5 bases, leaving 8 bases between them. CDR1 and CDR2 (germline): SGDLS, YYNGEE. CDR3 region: CASSVVGGETQYF. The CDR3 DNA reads TGTGCCAGCAGCGTAGTGGGCGGGGAGACCCAGTACTTC.

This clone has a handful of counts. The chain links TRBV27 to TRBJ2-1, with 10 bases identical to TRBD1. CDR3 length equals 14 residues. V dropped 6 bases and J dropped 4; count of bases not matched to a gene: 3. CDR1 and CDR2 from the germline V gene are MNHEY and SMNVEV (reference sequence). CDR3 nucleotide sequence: TGTGCCAGCAGCCGGGACAGGGGTTACAATGAGCAGTTCTTC. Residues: CASSRDRGYNEQFF.

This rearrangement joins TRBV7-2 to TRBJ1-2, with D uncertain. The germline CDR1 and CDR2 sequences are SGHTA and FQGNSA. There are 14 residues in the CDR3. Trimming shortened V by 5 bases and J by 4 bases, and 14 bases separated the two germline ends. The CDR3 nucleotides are TGTGCCAGCAGCGAAGCCAGTCCAACCTATGGCTACACCTTC. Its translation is CASSEASPTYGYTF.

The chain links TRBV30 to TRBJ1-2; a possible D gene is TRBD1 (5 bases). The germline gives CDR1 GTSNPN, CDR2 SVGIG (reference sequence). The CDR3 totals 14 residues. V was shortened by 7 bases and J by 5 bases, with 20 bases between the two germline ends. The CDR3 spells CAFREGQGFYGYTF. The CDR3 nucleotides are TGTGCCTTTCGAGAGGGGCAGGGCTTTTATGGCTACACCTTC.

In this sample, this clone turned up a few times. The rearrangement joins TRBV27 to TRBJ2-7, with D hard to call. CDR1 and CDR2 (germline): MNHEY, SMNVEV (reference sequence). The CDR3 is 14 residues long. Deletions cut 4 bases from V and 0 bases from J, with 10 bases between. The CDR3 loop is CASSYGVISYEQYF. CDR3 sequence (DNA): TGTGCCAGCAGTTACGGAGTTATCTCCTACGAGCAGTACTTC.